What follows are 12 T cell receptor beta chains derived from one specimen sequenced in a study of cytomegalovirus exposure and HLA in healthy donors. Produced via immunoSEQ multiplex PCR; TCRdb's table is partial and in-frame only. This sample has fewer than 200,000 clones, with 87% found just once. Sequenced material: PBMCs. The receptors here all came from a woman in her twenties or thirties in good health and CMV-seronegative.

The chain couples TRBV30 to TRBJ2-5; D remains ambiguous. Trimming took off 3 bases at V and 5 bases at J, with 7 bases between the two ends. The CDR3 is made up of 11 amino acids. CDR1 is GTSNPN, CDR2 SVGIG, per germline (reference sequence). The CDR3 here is CAWRKRETQYF. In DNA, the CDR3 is TGTGCCTGGAGGAAACGGGAGACCCAGTACTTC. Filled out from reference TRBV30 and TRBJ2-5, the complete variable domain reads SQTIHQWPATLVQPVGSPLSLECTVEGTSNPNLYWYRQAAGRGLQLLFYSVGIGQISSEVPQNLSASRPQDRQFILSSKKLLLSDSGFYLCAWRKRETQYFGPGTRLLVL.

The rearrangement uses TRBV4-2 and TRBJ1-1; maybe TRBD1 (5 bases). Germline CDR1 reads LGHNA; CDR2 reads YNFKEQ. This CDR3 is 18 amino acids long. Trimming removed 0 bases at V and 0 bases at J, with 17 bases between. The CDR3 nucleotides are TGTGCCAGCAGCCAAGATCGGGCGGCCAGGGCAATGAACACTGAAGCTTTCTTT. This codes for CASSQDRAARAMNTEAFF.

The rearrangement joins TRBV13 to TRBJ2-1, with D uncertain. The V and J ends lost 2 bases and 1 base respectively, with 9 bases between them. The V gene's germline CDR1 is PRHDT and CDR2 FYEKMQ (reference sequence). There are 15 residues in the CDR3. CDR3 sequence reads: CASSLSAKSYNEQFF. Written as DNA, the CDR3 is TGTGCCAGCAGCTTATCAGCGAAATCCTACAATGAGCAGTTCTTC.

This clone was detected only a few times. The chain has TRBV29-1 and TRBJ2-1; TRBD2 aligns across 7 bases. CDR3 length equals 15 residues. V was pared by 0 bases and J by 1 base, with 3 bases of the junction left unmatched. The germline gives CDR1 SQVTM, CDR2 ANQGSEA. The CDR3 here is CSVEEWRGSYNEQFF. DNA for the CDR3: TGCAGCGTTGAAGAGTGGCGGGGGTCCTACAATGAGCAGTTCTTC.

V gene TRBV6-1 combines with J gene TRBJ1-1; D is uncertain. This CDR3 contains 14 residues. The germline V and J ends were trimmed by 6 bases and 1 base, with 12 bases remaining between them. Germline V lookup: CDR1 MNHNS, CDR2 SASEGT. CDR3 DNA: TGTGCCAGCAGCAAGATCCCCGGGAACACTGAAGCTTTCTTT. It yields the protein CASSKIPGNTEAFF.

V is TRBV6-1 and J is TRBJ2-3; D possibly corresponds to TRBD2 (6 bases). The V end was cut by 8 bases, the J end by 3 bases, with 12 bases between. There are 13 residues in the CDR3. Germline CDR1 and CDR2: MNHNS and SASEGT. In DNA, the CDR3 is TGTGCCAGCGTTGGGGGAGGAACAGATACGCAGTATTTT. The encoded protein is CASVGGGTDTQYF.

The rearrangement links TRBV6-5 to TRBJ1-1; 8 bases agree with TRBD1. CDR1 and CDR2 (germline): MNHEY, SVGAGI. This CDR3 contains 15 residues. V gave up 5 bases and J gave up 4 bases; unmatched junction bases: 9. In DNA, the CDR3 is TGTGCCAGCAGTGCACGGACAGGGAGTGGCACTGAAGCTTTCTTT. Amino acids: CASSARTGSGTEAFF.

The CDR3 region is CASGTSVGFYNEQFF. DNA for the CDR3: TGTGCCAGCGGGACTAGCGTCGGGTTCTACAATGAGCAGTTCTTC. This rearrangement joins TRBV7-9 to TRBJ2-1, with 10 bases lining up with TRBD2. Looked up from germline, CDR1 is SEHNR and CDR2 is FQNEAQ (reference sequence). The V gene end was trimmed by 8 bases and the J gene end by 3 bases; junction bases not matched to a gene: 7. This CDR3 comprises 15 residues. Supplemented by reference TRBV7-9 and TRBJ2-1, the full variable domain reads DTGVSQNPRHKITKRGQNVTFRCDPISEHNRLYWYRQTLGQGPEFLTYFQNEAQLEKSRLLSDRFSAERPKGSFSTLEIQRTEQGDSAMYLCASGTSVGFYNEQFFGPGTRLTVL.

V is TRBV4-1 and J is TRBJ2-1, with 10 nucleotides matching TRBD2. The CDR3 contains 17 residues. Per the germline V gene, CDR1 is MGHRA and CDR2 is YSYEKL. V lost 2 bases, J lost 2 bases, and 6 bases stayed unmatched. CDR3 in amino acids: CASSQPSGGVTYNEQFF. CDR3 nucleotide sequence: TGCGCCAGCAGCCAACCAAGCGGGGGGGTAACCTACAATGAGCAGTTCTTC.

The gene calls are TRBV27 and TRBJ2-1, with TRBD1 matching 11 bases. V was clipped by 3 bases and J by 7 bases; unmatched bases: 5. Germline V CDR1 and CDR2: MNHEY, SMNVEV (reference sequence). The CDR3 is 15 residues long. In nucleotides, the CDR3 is TGTGCCAGCAGTTTTTCGGGACAGGGGGTGAATGAGCAGTTCTTC. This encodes CASSFSGQGVNEQFF.

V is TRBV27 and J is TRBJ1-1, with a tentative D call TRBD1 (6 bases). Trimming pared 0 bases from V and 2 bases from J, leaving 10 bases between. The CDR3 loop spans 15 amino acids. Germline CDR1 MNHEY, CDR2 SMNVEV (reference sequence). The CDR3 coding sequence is TGTGCCAGCAGTTTATCGGCAGGGGTAAACACTGAAGCTTTCTTT. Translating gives CASSLSAGVNTEAFF.

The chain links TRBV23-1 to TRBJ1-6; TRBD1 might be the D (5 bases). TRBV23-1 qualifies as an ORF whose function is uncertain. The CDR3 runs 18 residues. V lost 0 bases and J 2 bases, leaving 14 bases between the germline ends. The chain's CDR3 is CASSQSPGGRTYNSPLHF. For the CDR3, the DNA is TGCGCCAGCAGTCAATCCCCCGGGGGGAGAACCTATAATTCACCCCTCCACTTT.